The clone carrying this TCR beta chain came up many times. Its target is unknown. This sample is part of a study of identical twins. TCRdb itself ran the 5' RACE reads through MiXCR, one entry per CDR3 protein. The sample includes about 340,000 distinct CDR3 sequences, about 12% of them seen just once. With 1 base removed from V and 2 bases from J, the gap between germline ends came to 12 bases. The CDR3 contains 14 residues. Germline lookup yields CDR1 DFQATT and CDR2 SNEGSKA (reference sequence). Regarding the study as a whole: An excess of low generation probability was shown by twin-shared out-of-frame alpha sequences. A lower insertion count was a feature of abundant cord blood beta clonotypes, with no such feature in memory repertoires.

These same data were also listed under a study on yellow fever vaccine responses in identical twins.

The sequencing sample was made of CD8+ T cells sorted from blood. This receptor was obtained from a woman between 18 and 29 years old in good health. This sequence joins TRBV20-1 and TRBJ2-7; D remains ambiguous. CDR3 in amino acids: CSARGEVFPYEQYF. The CDR3 DNA reads as TGCAGTGCTAGAGGAGAGGTGTTCCCCTACGAGCAGTACTTC.